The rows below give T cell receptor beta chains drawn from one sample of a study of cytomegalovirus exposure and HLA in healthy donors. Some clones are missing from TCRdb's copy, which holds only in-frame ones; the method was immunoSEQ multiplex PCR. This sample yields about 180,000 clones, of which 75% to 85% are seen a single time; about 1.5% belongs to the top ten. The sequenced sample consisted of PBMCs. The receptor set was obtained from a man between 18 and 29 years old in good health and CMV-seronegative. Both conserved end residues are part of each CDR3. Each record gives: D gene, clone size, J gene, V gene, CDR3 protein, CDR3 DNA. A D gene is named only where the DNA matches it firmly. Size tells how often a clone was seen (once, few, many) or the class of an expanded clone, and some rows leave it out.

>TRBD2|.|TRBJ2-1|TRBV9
CASSAGLAGGHNEQFF
TGTGCCAGCAGCGCCGGACTAGCGGGGGGCCACAATGAGCAGTTCTTC
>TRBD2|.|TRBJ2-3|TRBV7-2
CASSLAPSGGTGVDTQYF
TGTGCCAGCAGCTTAGCGCCCAGCGGGGGCACAGGAGTAGATACGCAGTATTTT
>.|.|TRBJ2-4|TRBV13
CASSRAGTPYF
TGTGCCAGCAGCCGTGCCGGGACTCCTTACTTC
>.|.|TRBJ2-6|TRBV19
CASSIWRGPGANVLTF
TGTGCCAGTAGTATTTGGCGGGGGCCCGGGGCCAACGTCCTGACTTTC
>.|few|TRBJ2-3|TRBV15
CATSRDLGAYTQYF
TGTGCCACCAGCAGAGATCTTGGGGCATATACGCAGTATTTT
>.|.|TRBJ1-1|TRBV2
CASMGAARWTEAFF
TGTGCCAGCATGGGGGCCGCCCGGTGGACTGAAGCTTTCTTT
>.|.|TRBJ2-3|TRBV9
CASSVGRESTDTQYF
TGTGCCAGCAGCGTAGGACGGGAGAGCACAGATACGCAGTATTTT
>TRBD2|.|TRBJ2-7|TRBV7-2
CASSLGVSGDYEQYF
TGTGCCAGCAGCTTAGGAGTTAGCGGGGACTACGAGCAGTACTTC
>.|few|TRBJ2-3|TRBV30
CAWSVPGWPSSSTDTQYF
TGTGCCTGGAGTGTACCGGGGTGGCCTTCTTCTAGCACAGATACGCAGTATTTT
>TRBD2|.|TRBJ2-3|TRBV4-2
CASSHPSGGTDTQYF
TGTGCCAGCAGCCACCCTAGCGGGGGCACAGATACGCAGTATTTT
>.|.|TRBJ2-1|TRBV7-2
CASSYDFGGTYNEQFF
TGTGCCAGCAGCTACGATTTTGGCGGGACCTACAATGAGCAGTTCTTC
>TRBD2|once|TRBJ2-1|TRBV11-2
CASRSTGTSGHNEQFF
TGTGCCAGCAGGTCCACCGGGACTAGCGGCCACAATGAGCAGTTCTTC
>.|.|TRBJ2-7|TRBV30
CAWSVRIAGNEQYF
TGTGCCTGGAGTGTCCGGATTGCAGGGAACGAGCAGTACTTC
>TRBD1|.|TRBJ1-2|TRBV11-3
CASSDGTGAGYTF
TGTGCCAGCAGCGACGGGACAGGGGCTGGCTACACCTTC
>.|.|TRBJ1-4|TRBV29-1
CSVLGGVTNEKLFF
TGCAGCGTTCTGGGGGGGGTGACTAATGAAAAACTGTTTTTT
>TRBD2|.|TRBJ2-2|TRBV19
CASSSGLADTGELFF
TGTGCCAGTAGTTCGGGACTAGCGGACACCGGGGAGCTGTTTTTT